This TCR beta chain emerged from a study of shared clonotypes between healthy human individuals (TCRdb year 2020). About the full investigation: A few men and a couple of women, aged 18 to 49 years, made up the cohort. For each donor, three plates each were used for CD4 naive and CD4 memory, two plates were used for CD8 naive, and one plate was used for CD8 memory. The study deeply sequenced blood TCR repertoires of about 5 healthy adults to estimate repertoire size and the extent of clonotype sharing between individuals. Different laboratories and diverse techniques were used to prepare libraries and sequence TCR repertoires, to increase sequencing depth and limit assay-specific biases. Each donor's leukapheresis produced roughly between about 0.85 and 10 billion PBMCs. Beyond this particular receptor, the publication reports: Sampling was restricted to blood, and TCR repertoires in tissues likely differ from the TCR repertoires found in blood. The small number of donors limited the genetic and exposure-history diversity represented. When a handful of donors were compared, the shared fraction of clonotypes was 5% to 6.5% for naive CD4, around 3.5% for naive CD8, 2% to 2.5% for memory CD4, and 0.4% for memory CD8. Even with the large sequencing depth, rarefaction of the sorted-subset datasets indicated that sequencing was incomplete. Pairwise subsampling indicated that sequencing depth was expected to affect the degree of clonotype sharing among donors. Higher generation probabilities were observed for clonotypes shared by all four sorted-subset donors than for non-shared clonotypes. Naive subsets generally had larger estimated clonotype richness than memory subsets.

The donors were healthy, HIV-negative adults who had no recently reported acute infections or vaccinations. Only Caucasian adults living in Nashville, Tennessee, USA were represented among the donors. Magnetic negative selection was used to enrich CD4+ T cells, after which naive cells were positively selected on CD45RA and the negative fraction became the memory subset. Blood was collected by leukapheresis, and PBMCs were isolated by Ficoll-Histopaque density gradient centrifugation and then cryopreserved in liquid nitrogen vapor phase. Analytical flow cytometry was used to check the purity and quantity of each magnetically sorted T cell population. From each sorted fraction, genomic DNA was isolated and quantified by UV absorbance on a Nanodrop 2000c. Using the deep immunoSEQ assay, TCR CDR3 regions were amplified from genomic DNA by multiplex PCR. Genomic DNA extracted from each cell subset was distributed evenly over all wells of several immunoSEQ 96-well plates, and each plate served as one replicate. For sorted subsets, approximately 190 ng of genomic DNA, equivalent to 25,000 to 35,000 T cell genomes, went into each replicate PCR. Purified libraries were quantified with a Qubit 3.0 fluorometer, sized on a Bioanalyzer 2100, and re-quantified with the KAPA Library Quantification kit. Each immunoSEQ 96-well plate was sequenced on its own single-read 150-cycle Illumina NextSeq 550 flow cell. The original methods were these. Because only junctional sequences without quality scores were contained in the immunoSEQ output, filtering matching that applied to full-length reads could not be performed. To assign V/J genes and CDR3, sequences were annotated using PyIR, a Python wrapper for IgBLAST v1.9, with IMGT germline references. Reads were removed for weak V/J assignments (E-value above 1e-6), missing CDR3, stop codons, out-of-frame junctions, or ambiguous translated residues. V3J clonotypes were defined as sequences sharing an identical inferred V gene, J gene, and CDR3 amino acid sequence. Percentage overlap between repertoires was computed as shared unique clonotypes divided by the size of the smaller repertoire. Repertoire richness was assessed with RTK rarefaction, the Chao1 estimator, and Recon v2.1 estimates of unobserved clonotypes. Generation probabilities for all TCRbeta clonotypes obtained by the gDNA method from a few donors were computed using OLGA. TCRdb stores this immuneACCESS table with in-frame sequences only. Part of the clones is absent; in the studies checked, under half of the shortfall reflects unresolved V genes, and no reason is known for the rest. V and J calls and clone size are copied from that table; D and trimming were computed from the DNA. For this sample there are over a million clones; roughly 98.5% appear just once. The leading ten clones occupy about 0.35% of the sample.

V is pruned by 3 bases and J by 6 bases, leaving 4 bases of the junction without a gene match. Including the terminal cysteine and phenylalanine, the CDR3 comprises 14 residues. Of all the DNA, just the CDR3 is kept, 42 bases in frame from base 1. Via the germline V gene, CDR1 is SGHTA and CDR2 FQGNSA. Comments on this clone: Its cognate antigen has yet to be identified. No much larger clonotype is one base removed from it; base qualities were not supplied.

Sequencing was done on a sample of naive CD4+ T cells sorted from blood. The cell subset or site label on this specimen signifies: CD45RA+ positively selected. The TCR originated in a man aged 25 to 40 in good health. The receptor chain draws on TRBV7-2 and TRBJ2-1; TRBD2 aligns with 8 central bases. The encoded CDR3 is CASSLDGTSNEQFF. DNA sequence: TGTGCCAGCAGCTTGGACGGGACTAGCAATGAGCAGTTCTTC.